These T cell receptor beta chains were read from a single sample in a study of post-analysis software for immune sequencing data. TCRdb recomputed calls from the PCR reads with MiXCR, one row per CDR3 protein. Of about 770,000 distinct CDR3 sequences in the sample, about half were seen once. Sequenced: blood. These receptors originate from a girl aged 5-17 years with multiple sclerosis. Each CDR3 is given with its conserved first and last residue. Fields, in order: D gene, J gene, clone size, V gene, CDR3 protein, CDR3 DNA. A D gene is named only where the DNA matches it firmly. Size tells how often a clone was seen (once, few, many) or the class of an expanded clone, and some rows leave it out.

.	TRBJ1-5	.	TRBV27	CASSSRSTRDQPQHF	TGTGCCAGCAGTAGCAGGTCCACCAGGGATCAGCCCCAGCATTTT
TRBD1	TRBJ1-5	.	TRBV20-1	CSARDPGQDNQPQHF	TGCAGTGCTAGAGATCCGGGACAGGACAATCAGCCCCAGCATTTT
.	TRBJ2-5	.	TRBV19	CASSIWGSGETPYF	TGTGCCAGTAGTATTTGGGGGAGCGGTGAGACCCCGTACTTC
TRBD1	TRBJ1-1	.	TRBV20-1	CSATTGANRGAFF	TGCAGTGCTACGACAGGGGCCAATCGGGGGGCTTTCTTT
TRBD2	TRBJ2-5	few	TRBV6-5	CASSYLPGGKETQYF	TGTGCCAGCAGTTACCTTCCGGGGGGAAAAGAGACCCAGTACTTC
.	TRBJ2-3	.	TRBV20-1	CSARGIPTSQGVWSVGGTDTQYF	TGCAGTGCTAGAGGCATCCCCACATCCCAGGGCGTCTGGTCTGTTGGGGGCACAGATACGCAGTATTTT
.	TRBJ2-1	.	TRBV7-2	CASSLAPPTLGRPQYNEQFF	TGTGCCAGCAGCTTAGCGCCCCCCACCTTGGGCCGGCCTCAATACAATGAGCAGTTCTTC
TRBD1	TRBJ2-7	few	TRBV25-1	CASSTGAAYEQYF	TGTGCCAGCAGTACAGGGGCGGCCTACGAGCAGTACTTC
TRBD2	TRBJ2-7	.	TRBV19	CASSIRDSGYEQYF	TGTGCCAGTAGTATACGGGATAGCGGGTACGAGCAGTACTTC
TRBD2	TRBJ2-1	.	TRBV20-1	CSAFPGLAGADYNEQFF	TGCAGTGCTTTCCCGGGACTAGCGGGAGCTGACTACAATGAGCAGTTCTTC
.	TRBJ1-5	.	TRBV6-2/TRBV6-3	CASSYLPGVNQPQHF	TGTGCCAGCAGTTACCTCCCGGGGGTAAATCAGCCCCAGCATTTT
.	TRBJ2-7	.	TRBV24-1	CATGERTAHSYEQYF	TGTGCCACCGGAGAAAGGACGGCACACTCCTACGAGCAGTACTTC
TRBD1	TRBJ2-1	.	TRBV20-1	CSAVQQGEVYNEQFF	TGCAGTGCAGTACAACAGGGGGAGGTCTACAATGAGCAGTTCTTC
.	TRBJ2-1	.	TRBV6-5	CASSRGSLAGNEQFF	TGTGCCAGCAGTCGGGGTTCCCTAGCTGGAAATGAGCAGTTCTTC
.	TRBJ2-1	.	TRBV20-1	CSAAHSEQFF	TGCAGTGCTGCACATTCTGAGCAGTTCTTC
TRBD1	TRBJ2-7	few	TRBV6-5	CASSYGGTGDSEQYF	TGTGCCAGCAGTTACGGGGGGACAGGGGATAGCGAGCAGTACTTC